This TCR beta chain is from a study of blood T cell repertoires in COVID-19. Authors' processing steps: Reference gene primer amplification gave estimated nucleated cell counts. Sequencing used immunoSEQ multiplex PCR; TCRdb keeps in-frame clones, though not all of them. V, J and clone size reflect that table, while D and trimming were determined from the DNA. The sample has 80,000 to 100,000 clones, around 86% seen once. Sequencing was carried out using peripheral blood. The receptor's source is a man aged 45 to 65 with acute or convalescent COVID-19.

The CDR3: CASSQAYGGRIGNEQFF. Here the CDR3 DNA reads TGTGCCAGCAGCCAAGCGTATGGCGGGAGGATTGGAAATGAGCAGTTCTTC. The V call is TRBV3-1 (or the pseudogene TRBV3-2), the J call TRBJ2-1, with 8 bases identical to TRBD2. This CDR3 spans 17 amino acids. J gave up 7 bases and V 1 base, and 12 bases lay outside the gene matches. The germline gives CDR1 LGHDT, CDR2 YNNKEL (reference sequence).